The present T cell receptor (beta chain) was sequenced within a study of blood T cell repertoires in COVID-19. Whole-study context: Acute-phase and convalescent COVID-19 samples originated in the United States, Italy and Spain. T cells, B-cell-depleted T cells, or PBMCs provided the cDNA or gDNA that served as material.

Followed longitudinally, the Seattle patients had been enrolled during active infection. V dropped 6 bases and J dropped 0 bases, with 15 bases sitting between them. Germline CDR1 is LNHDA and CDR2 is SQIVND (reference sequence). The CDR3 extends over 16 amino acids. Original processing methods: From reference gene primer amplification, estimates of nucleated cell counts were derived. Profiled with immunoSEQ multiplex PCR; TCRdb holds only in-frame clones, not every one. The V and J calls and clone size were taken over from that table, and D and trimming were inferred from the DNA. The sample lists approximately 240,000 clones, 65% to 85% occurring once.

Sequencing used peripheral blood. This chain links TRBV19 with TRBJ1-5; D not certain. The sequence came from a woman in her 30s with COVID-19, enrolled during active disease. The CDR3 loop is CASSYRLTPSNQPQHF. Written as DNA, the CDR3 is TGTGCCAGTAGCTACCGACTGACCCCTAGCAATCAGCCCCAGCATTTT. Full variable domain (missing parts from reference TRBV19 and TRBJ1-5): DGGITQSPKYLFRKEGQNVTLSCEQNLNHDAMYWYRQDPGQGLRLIYYSQIVNDFQKGDIAEGYSVSREKKESFPLTVTSAQKNPTAFYLCASSYRLTPSNQPQHFGDGTRLSIL.